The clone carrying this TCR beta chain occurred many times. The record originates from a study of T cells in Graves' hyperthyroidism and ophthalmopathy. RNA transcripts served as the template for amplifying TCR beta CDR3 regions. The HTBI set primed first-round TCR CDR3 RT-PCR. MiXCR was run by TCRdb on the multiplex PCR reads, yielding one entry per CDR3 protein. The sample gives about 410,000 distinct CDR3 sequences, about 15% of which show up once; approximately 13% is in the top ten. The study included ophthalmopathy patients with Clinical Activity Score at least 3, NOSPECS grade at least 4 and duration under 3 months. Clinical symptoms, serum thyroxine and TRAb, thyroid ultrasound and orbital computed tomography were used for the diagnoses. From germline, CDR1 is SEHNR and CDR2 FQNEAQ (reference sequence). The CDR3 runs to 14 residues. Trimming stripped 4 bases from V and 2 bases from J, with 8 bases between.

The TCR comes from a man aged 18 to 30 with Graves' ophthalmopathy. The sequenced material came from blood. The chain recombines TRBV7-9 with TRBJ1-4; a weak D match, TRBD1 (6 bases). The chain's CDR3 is CASSSTGTNEKLFF. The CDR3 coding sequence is TGTGCCAGCAGCTCAACAGGGACTAATGAAAAACTGTTTTTT.